Reported below is one TCR beta chain. Its antigen is unknown. TCRdb processed the RT-PCR reads anew with MiXCR; each CDR3 protein has one entry. In the table there are about half a million distinct CDR3 sequences, about 25% of which are singletons. V gave up 6 bases and J gave up 8 bases, with 19 bases separating them. CDR3 length: 15 amino acids. Germline CDR1 and CDR2: MGHRA and YSYEKL. The data are from a study of response to subunit inactivated influenza vaccine. Study-level points and caveats: Each seasonal influenza vaccination, the authors suggested, recruits few new T cells.

The source was CD4+ T cells sorted from PBMCs, collected about 5 days after vaccination. The chain employs TRBV4-1 and TRBJ1-4, with a weak D call TRBD1 (6 bases). This receptor was taken from a man aged 45-60 years who received an inactivated influenza vaccine. The CDR3 reads CASSRQVGVREKLFF. CDR3 coding DNA: TGCGCCAGCAGTCGACAGGTCGGGGTGAGGGAAAAACTGTTTTTT.